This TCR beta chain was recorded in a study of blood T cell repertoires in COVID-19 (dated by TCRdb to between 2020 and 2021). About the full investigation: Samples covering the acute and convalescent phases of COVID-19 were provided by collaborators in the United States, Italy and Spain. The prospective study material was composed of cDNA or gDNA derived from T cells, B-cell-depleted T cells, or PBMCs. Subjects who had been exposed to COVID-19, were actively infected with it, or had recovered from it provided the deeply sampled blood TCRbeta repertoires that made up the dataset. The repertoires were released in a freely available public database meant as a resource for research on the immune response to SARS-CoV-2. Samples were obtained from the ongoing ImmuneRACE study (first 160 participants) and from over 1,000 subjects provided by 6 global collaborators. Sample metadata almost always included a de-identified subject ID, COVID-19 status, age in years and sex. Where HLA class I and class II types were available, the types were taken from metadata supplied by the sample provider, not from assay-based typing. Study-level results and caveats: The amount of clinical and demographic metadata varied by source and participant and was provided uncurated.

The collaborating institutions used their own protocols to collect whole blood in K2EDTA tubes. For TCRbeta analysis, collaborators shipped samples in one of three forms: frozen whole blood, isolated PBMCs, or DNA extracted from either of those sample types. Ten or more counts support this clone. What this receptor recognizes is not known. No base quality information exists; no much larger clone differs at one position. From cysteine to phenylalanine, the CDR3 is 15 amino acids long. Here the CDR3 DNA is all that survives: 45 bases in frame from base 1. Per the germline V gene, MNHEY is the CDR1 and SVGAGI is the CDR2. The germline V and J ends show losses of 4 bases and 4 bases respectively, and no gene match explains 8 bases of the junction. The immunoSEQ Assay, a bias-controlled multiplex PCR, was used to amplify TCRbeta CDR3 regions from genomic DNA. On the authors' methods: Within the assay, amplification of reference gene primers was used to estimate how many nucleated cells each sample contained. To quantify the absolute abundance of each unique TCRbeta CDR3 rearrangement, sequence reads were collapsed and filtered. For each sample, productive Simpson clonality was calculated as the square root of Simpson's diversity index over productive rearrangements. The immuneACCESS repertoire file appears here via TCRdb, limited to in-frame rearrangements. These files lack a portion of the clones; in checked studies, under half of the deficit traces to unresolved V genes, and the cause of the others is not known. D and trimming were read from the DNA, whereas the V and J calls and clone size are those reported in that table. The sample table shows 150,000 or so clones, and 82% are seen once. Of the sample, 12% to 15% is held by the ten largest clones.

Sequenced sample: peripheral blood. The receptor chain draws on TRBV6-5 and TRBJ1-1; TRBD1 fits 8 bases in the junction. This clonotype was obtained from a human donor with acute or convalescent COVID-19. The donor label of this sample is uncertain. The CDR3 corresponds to CASSSPGQGSTEAFF. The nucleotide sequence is TGTGCCAGCAGTTCGCCTGGACAGGGAAGCACTGAAGCTTTCTTT.